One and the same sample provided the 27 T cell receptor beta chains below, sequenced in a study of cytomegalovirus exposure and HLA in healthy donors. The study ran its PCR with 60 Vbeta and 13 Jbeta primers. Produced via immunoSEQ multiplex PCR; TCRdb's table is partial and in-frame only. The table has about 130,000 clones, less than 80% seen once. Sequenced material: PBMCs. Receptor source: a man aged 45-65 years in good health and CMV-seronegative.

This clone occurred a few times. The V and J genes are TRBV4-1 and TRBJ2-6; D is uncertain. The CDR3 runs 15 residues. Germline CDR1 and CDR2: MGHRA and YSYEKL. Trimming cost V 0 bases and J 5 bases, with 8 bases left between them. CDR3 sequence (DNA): TGCGCCAGCAGCCAAGAGAACTACAGGGCCAACGTCCTGACTTTC. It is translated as CASSQENYRANVLTF.

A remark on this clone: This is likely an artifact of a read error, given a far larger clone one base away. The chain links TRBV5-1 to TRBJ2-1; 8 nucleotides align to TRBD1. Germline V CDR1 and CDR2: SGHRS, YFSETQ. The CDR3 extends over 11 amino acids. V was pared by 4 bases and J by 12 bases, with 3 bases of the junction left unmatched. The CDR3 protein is CASSPGQGQFF. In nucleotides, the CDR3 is TGCGCCAGCAGCCCCGGACAGGGGCAGTTCTTC.

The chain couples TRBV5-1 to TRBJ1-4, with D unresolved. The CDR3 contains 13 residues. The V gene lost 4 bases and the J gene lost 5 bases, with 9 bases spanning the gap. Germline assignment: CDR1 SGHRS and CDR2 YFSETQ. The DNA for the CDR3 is TGCGCCAGCAGCCGGGAGCTGAATGAAAAACTGTTTTTT. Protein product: CASSRELNEKLFF.

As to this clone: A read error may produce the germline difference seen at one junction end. In DNA form, the CDR3 reads TGTTCCAGCAGCTTAGACAAAAGAGACAGGGGTTACACTGAAGCTTTCTTT. Translating gives CSSSLDKRDRGYTEAFF. The gene calls are TRBV7-9 and TRBJ1-1; 8 bases are a match to TRBD1. This CDR3 has 17 amino acids. Germline CDR1 and CDR2: SEHNR and FQNEAQ (reference sequence).

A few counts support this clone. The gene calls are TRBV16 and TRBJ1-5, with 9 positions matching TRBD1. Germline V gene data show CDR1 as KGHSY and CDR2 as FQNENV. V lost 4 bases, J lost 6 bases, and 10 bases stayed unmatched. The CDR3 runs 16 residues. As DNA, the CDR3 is TGTGCCAGCAGCCTCTCACAGGGGGCCGGGAGTCAGCCCCAGCATTTT. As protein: CASSLSQGAGSQPQHF. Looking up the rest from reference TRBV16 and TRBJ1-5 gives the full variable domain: GEEVAQTPKHLVRGEGQKAKLYCAPIKGHSYVFWYQQVLKNEFKFLISFQNENVFDETGMPKERFSAKCLPNSPCSLEIQATKLEDSAVYFCASSLSQGAGSQPQHFGDGTRLSIL.

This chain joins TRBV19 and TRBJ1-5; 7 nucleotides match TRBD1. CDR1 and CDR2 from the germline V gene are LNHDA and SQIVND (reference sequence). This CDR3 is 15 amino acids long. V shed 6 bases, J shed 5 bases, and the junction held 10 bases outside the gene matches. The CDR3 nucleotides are TGTGCCAGTAGGAGAGACAGGGAGGTCGATCAGCCCCAGCATTTT. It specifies CASRRDREVDQPQHF. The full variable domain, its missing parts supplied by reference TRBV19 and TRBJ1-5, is DGGITQSPKYLFRKEGQNVTLSCEQNLNHDAMYWYRQDPGQGLRLIYYSQIVNDFQKGDIAEGYSVSREKKESFPLTVTSAQKNPTAFYLCASRRDREVDQPQHFGDGTRLSIL.

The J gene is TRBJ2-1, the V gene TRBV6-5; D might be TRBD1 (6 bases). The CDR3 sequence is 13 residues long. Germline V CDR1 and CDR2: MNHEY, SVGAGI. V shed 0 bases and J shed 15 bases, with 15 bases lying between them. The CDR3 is CASSYSIGQYPFF. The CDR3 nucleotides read TGTGCCAGCAGTTACTCGATCGGACAGTATCCGTTCTTC.

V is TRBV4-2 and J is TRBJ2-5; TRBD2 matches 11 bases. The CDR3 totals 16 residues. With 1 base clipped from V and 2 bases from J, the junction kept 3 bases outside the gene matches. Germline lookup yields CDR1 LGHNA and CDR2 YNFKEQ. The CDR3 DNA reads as TGTGCCAGCAGCCAAGGTGGGACTAGCGGACAAGAGACCCAGTACTTC. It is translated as CASSQGGTSGQETQYF.

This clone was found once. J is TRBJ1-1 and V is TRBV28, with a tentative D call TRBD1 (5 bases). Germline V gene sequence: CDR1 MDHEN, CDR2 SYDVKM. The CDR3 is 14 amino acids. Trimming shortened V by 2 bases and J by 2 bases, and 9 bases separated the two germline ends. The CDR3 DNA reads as TGTGCCAGCAGTTTAGGGGGGTCAAACACTGAAGCTTTCTTT. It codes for CASSLGGSNTEAFF.

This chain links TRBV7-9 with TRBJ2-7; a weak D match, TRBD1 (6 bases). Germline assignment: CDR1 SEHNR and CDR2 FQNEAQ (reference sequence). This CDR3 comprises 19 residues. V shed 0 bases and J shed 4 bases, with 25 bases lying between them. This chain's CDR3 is CASSLATAHRDTKAYEQYV. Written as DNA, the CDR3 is TGTGCCAGCAGCTTAGCCACTGCCCACCGGGACACCAAAGCATACGAGCAGTACGTC.

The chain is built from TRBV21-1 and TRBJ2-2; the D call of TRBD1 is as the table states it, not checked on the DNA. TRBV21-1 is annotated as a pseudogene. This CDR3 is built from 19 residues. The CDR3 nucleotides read TGTGCCAGCAGCAAATCAGAGGACAGTGAAAAAATGAACACCGGGGAGCTGTTTTTT. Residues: CASSKSEDSEKMNTGELFF.

The CDR3 DNA sequence: TGTGCCAGCAGTGAAGACCCAAAGGGGGGCTACACCTTC. Translating gives CASSEDPKGGYTF. This chain uses TRBV2 with TRBJ1-2; tentative D call: TRBD1 (5 bases). Germline assignment: CDR1 SNHLY and CDR2 FYNNEI. This CDR3 spans 13 amino acids. Trimming took 1 base from V and 8 from J, leaving 11 bases between them. The full variable domain, with the rest looked up from reference TRBV2 and TRBJ1-2, is EPEVTQTPSHQVTQMGQEVILRCVPISNHLYFYWYRQILGQKVEFLVSFYNNEISEKSEIFDDQFSVERPDGSNFTLKIRSTKLEDSAMYFCASSEDPKGGYTFGSGTRLTVV.

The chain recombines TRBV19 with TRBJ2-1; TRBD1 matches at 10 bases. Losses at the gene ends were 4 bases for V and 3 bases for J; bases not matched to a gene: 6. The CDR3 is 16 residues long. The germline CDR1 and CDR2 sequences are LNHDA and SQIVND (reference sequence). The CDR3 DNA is TGTGCCAGTAGTACCGGGACAGGGGAGAACTACAATGAGCAGTTCTTC. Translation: CASSTGTGENYNEQFF.

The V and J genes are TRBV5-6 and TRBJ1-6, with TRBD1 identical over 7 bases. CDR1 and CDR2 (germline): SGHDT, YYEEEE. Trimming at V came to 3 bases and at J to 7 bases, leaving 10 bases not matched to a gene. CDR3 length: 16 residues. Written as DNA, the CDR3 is TGTGCCAGCAGCTCACAACAGGGGTCGTGGAATTCACCCCTCCACTTT. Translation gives CASSSQQGSWNSPLHF.

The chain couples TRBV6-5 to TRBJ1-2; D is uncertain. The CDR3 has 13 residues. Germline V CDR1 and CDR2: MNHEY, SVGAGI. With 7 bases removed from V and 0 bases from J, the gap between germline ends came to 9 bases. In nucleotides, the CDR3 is TGTGCCAGCAAGGAGGCTTCTAACTATGGCTACACCTTC. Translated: CASKEASNYGYTF.

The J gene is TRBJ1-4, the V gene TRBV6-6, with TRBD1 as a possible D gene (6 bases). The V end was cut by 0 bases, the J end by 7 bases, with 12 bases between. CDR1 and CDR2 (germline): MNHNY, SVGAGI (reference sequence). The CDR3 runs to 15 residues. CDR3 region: CASSYSRQGSEKLFF. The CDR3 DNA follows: TGTGCCAGCAGTTACTCGAGGCAGGGGAGTGAAAAACTGTTTTTT.

CDR3 region: CASIGLGGNEQFF. In DNA form, the CDR3 reads TGTGCCAGCATTGGGTTAGGGGGAAATGAGCAGTTCTTC. The chain recombines TRBV28 with TRBJ2-1, with D tentatively TRBD1 (6 bases). V shed 7 bases and J shed 7 bases, with 14 bases lying between them. CDR3 length: 13 residues. Germline values: CDR1 MDHEN, CDR2 SYDVKM.

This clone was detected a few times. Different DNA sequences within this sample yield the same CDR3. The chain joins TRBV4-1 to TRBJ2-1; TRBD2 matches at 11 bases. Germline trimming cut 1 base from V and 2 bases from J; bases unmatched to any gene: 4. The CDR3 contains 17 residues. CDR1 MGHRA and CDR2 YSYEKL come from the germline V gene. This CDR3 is CASSQGSSGGAYNEQFF. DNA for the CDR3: TGCGCCAGCAGCCAAGGAAGTAGCGGGGGGGCCTACAATGAGCAGTTCTTC.

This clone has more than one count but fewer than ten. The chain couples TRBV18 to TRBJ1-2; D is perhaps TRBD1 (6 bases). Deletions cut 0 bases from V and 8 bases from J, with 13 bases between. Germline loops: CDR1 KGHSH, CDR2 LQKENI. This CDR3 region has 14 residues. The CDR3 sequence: CASSPPLTGHGYTF. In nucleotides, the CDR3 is TGTGCCAGCTCACCACCCTTGACAGGCCACGGCTACACCTTC.

CDR3 DNA sequence: TGTGCCAGCCGGGGACAAAGCACAGATACGCAGTATTTT. Its protein is CASRGQSTDTQYF. The rearrangement uses TRBV2 and TRBJ2-3; D might be TRBD1 (6 bases). The CDR3 has 13 amino acids. CDR1 SNHLY and CDR2 FYNNEI come from the germline V gene. V gave up 8 bases and J gave up 0 bases, with 9 bases separating them.

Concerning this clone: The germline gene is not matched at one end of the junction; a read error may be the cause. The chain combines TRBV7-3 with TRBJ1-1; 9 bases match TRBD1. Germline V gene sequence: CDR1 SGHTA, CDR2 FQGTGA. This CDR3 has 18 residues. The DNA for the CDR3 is TGTGCCAGCAGCGTAACCGGGACAGGGAGTGGTAGGAACACTGAAGCTTTCTTT. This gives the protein CASSVTGTGSGRNTEAFF.

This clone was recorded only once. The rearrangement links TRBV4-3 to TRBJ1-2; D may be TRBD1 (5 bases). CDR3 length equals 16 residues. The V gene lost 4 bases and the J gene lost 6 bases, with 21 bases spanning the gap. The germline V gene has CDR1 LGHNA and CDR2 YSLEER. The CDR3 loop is CASSLNPPERGDGYTF. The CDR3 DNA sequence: TGCGCCAGCAGCCTCAATCCCCCCGAGCGGGGGGATGGCTACACCTTC.

CDR3 residues: CASSFGGGWDYGYTF. Here the CDR3 DNA reads TGTGCCAGCAGCTTTGGGGGGGGGTGGGACTATGGCTACACCTTC. The chain couples TRBV7-9 to TRBJ1-2; TRBD1 might be the D (5 bases). Trimming took 3 bases from V and 3 from J, leaving 14 bases between them. The CDR3 length is 15 residues. Germline CDR1 and CDR2: SEHNR and FQNEAQ (reference sequence).

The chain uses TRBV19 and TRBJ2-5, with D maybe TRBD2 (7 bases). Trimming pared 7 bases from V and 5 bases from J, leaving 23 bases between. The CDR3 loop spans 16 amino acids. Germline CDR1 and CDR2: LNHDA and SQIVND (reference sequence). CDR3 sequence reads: CASTQGSGTLGETQYF. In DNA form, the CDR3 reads TGTGCCAGTACCCAGGGGAGCGGGACCTTAGGCGAGACCCAGTACTTC.

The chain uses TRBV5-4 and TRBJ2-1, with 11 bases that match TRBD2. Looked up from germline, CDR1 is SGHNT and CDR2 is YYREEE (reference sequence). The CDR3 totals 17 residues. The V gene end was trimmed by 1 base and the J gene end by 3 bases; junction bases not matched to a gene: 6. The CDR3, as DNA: TGTGCCAGCAGCTTGTTTAGCGGGGGGGCAATCTACAATGAGCAGTTCTTC. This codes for CASSLFSGGAIYNEQFF. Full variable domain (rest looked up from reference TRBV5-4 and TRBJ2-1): ETGVTQSPTHLIKTRGQQVTLRCSSQSGHNTVSWYQQALGQGPQFIFQYYREEENGRGNFPPRFSGLQFPNYSSELNVNALELDDSALYLCASSLFSGGAIYNEQFFGPGTRLTVL.

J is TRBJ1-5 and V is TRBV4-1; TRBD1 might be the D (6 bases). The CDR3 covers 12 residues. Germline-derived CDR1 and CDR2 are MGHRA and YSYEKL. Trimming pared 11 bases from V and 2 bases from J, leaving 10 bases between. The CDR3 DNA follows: TGCGCCTCAGGGGATGGCAATCAGCCCCAGCATTTT. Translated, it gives CASGDGNQPQHF.

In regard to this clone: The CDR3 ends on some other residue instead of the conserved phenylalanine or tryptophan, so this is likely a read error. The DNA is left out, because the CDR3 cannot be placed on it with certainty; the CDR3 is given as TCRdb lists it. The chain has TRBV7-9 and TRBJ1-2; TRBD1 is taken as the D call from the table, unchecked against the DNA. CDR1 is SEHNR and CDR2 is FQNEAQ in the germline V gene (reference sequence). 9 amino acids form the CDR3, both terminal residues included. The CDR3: CASSLAQGV.